These 20 T cell receptor beta chains were sequenced from one sample in a study of PD-L1 blockade in urothelial cancer. Noted time point: peripheral blood 6 weeks after treatment start. Clones were sequenced by immunoSEQ multiplex PCR, and TCRdb holds only the in-frame ones, with some missing. The sample shows about 40,000 clones, approximately 84% of them seen only once. The starting material was PBMCs, obtained around atezolizumab (anti-PD-L1) treatment. The receptors were gathered from a man aged 65 to 85 with urothelial cancer.

The chain uses TRBV29-1 and TRBJ2-5; the D is unclear. Per the germline V gene, CDR1 is SQVTM and CDR2 is ANQGSEA. The CDR3 runs 11 residues. V dropped 4 bases and J dropped 2 bases, with 5 bases sitting between them. CDR3: CSVVPQETQYF. In DNA, the CDR3 is TGCAGCGTTGTCCCTCAAGAGACCCAGTACTTC.

This clone was found once. The rearrangement uses TRBV6-1 and TRBJ1-1, with 7 positions matching TRBD1. The CDR3 has 12 amino acids. Germline CDR1 reads MNHNS; CDR2 reads SASEGT. V was pared by 1 base and J by 11 bases, with 4 bases of the junction left unmatched. The CDR3 nucleotides are TGTGCCAGCAGTGAAGACAGGGGTTCGGCTTTCTTT. It specifies CASSEDRGSAFF.

Only a few counts were recorded for this clone. This chain joins TRBV7-6 and TRBJ1-1; 10 bases match TRBD1. Germline V CDR1 and CDR2: SGHVS, FNYEAQ. There are 14 residues in the CDR3. V was pared by 4 bases and J by 3 bases, with 2 bases of the junction left unmatched. The CDR3 DNA sequence: TGTGCCAGCAGCTACGGACAGGGGGACACTGAAGCTTTCTTT. Translated: CASSYGQGDTEAFF.

This chain connects TRBV6-4 to TRBJ2-1; 8 bases fit TRBD2. The junction had 3 bases not matched to a gene; V was cut back by 3 bases and J by 5 bases. Germline V lookup: CDR1 MRHNA, CDR2 SNTAGT. CDR3 length: 14 amino acids. The CDR3 bases are TGTGCCAGCAGTGATAGCGGGACGCACAATGAGCAGTTCTTC. Translation: CASSDSGTHNEQFF.

The chain is built from TRBV30 and TRBJ1-2, with D maybe TRBD1 (6 bases). The germline V gene has CDR1 GTSNPN and CDR2 SVGIG (reference sequence). Trimming removed 3 bases at V and 8 bases at J, with 10 bases between. This CDR3 is built from 11 residues. The CDR3 spells CAWRGRGGYTF. In nucleotides, the CDR3 is TGTGCCTGGAGGGGGAGGGGGGGCTACACCTTC.

This clone appeared a single time. The chain couples TRBV6-5 to TRBJ2-2; 9 nucleotides align to TRBD2. This CDR3 spans 16 amino acids. The junction had 6 bases not matched to a gene; V was cut back by 0 bases and J by 7 bases. Looked up from germline, CDR1 is MNHEY and CDR2 is SVGAGI. CDR3 coding DNA: TGTGCCAGCAGTTACTCGAGTGGCGGGAGGGGCGGGGAGCTGTTTTTT. Its translation: CASSYSSGGRGGELFF.

CDR3 DNA sequence: TGTGCCAGCAGTTACCGAGGCTCTAGTTACGAGCAGTACTTC. Translation: CASSYRGSSYEQYF. The J gene is TRBJ2-7, the V gene TRBV6-5; D is undetermined. V shed 2 bases and J shed 4 bases, with 12 bases lying between them. Germline V CDR1 and CDR2: MNHEY, SVGAGI. The CDR3 sequence is 14 residues long.

The chain joins TRBV28 to TRBJ2-7; D not certain. Trimming pared 4 bases from V and 0 bases from J, leaving 7 bases between. Germline CDR1 MDHEN, CDR2 SYDVKM. The CDR3 totals 13 residues. In nucleotides, the CDR3 is TGTGCCAGCAGTTGGCCCCACTCCTACGAGCAGTACTTC. It yields the protein CASSWPHSYEQYF.

The chain couples TRBV4-1 to TRBJ2-7; 9 bases map to TRBD1. With 0 bases clipped from V and 2 bases from J, the junction kept 5 bases outside the gene matches. Germline values: CDR1 MGHRA, CDR2 YSYEKL. The CDR3 totals 16 residues. In nucleotides, the CDR3 is TGCGCCAGCAGCCAAGATCCGAGACAGGGGGCCTACGAGCAGTACTTC. Amino acid sequence: CASSQDPRQGAYEQYF.

The J gene is TRBJ2-2, the V gene TRBV11-1, with D perhaps TRBD2 (6 bases). The germline V and J ends were trimmed by 5 bases and 0 bases, with 16 bases remaining between them. Germline CDR1 reads SGHAT; CDR2 reads FQDESV (reference sequence). The CDR3 runs 17 residues. This chain's CDR3 is CASSPGTGRPNTGELFF. For the CDR3, the DNA is TGTGCCAGCAGCCCCGGGACTGGGCGACCGAACACCGGGGAGCTGTTTTTT.

This clone was observed a few times. V usage is TRBV2 and J usage is TRBJ2-7, with TRBD2 identical over 7 bases. Germline V CDR1 and CDR2: SNHLY, FYNNEI. The trim removed 4 bases at V and 7 bases at J, leaving 7 bases unmatched. This CDR3 spans 13 amino acids. The CDR3: CASSVSREWEQYF. As DNA, the CDR3 is TGTGCCAGCAGTGTGTCGCGGGAGTGGGAGCAGTACTTC.

This chain connects TRBV2 to TRBJ2-1; D is perhaps TRBD2 (6 bases). V was trimmed by 3 bases and J by 0 bases, leaving 12 bases between them. The CDR3 spans 16 residues. The V gene's germline CDR1 is SNHLY and CDR2 FYNNEI. CDR3 in amino acids: CASSDVHGSSYNEQFF. The CDR3 bases are TGTGCCAGCAGTGACGTGCACGGGAGCTCCTACAATGAGCAGTTCTTC.

The rearrangement links TRBV7-2 to TRBJ2-7; 9 nucleotides match TRBD2. Germline V gives CDR1 SGHTA, CDR2 FQGNSA. Unmatched junction bases numbered 14, after V lost 5 bases and J lost 6 bases. This CDR3 contains 16 residues. CDR3: CASSPLLGGRASEQYF. CDR3 nucleotide sequence: TGTGCCAGCAGCCCCCTCTTGGGCGGGAGGGCCTCCGAGCAGTACTTC.

The chain links TRBV11-2 to TRBJ2-7, with a tentative D call TRBD2 (5 bases). Germline lookup yields CDR1 SGHAT and CDR2 FQNNGV. V shed 1 base and J shed 0 bases, with 19 bases lying between them. The CDR3 contains 18 residues. The CDR3 here is CASSLAAVFRESSYEQYF. CDR3 in DNA: TGTGCCAGCAGCTTAGCCGCCGTGTTTCGGGAAAGCTCCTACGAGCAGTACTTC.

The chain has TRBV5-5 and TRBJ2-3; 12 positions agree with TRBD2. The ends lost 4 bases at V and 1 base at J; junction bases unmatched: 4. The CDR3 spans 16 residues. Germline V gives CDR1 SGHKS, CDR2 YYEKEE (reference sequence). DNA of the CDR3: TGTGCCAGCAGCGTAGGACTAGCGGGGCGCACAGATACGCAGTATTTT. Amino acids: CASSVGLAGRTDTQYF.

For the CDR3, the DNA is TGTGCCAGCAGTGCCTACAGGGGAAGCAATGAGCAGTTCTTC. Amino acid sequence: CASSAYRGSNEQFF. The chain has TRBV25-1 and TRBJ2-1; TRBD1 aligns across 7 bases. CDR1 MGHDK and CDR2 SYGVNS come from the germline V gene. J gave up 6 bases and V 4 bases, and 6 bases lay outside the gene matches. This CDR3 region has 14 residues. Full variable domain (remainder filled in from reference TRBV25-1 and TRBJ2-1): EADIYQTPRYLVIGTGKKITLECSQTMGHDKMYWYQQDPGMELHLIHYSYGVNSTEKGDLSSESTVSRIRTEHFPLTLESARPSHTSQYLCASSAYRGSNEQFFGPGTRLTVL.

The chain recombines TRBV11-2 with TRBJ2-1; 7 bases fit TRBD2. Germline V gene data show CDR1 as SGHAT and CDR2 as FQNNGV. The ends lost 1 base at V and 7 bases at J; junction bases unmatched: 4. The CDR3 is made up of 14 amino acids. The DNA for the CDR3 is TGTGCCAGCAGCTTAGCGGGACTAATGAATGAGCAGTTCTTC. This sequence encodes CASSLAGLMNEQFF.

The genes are TRBV27 and TRBJ2-7; 9 bases align to TRBD2. CDR1 and CDR2 (germline): MNHEY, SMNVEV (reference sequence). This CDR3 has 16 amino acids. V shed 5 bases and J 3 bases; nucleotides not matched to a gene: 11. CDR3 coding DNA: TGTGCCAGCAGTAAACAACTGACTAGCGGTTTCTACGAGCAGTACTTC. Translating gives CASSKQLTSGFYEQYF.

J is TRBJ1-2 and V is TRBV7-9, with D possibly TRBD1 on 5 matching bases. Trimming left V 1 base short and J 6 bases short, with 12 bases between. CDR1 is SEHNR and CDR2 is FQNEAQ in the germline V gene (reference sequence). There are 14 residues in the CDR3. The CDR3 coding sequence is TGTGCCAGCAGCTTAGACCAGGGCTGGGATGGCTACACCTTC. This sequence encodes CASSLDQGWDGYTF.

The chain is built from TRBV27 and TRBJ1-2; possible D gene TRBD1, 5 bases. CDR1 MNHEY and CDR2 SMNVEV come from the germline V gene (reference sequence). Trimming stripped 5 bases from V and 9 bases from J, with 22 bases between. This CDR3 has 15 amino acids. CDR3 residues: CASSPSYEGRARYTF. DNA for the CDR3: TGTGCCAGCAGTCCATCCTACGAGGGGAGGGCGCGCTACACCTTC.